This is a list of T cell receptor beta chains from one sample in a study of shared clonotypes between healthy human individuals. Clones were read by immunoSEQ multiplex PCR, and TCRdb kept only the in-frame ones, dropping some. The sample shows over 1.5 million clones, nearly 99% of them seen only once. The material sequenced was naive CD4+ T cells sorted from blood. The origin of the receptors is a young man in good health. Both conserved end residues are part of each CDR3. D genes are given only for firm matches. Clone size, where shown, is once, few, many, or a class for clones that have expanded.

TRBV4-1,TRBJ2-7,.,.,TGCGCCAGCAGCCAAGAGATCGGCAGGGCCCACGAGCAGTACTTC,CASSQEIGRAHEQYF
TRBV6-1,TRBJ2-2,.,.,TGTGCCAGCAGTGAATGGCCCGGGGAGCTGTTTTTT,CASSEWPGELFF
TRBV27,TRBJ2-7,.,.,TGTGCCAGGACCATCGGGTATGCCTACGAGCAGTACTTC,CARTIGYAYEQYF
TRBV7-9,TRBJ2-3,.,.,TGTGCCAGCAGCTTAGGTCGACTGATGGAAGATACGCAGTATTTT,CASSLGRLMEDTQYF
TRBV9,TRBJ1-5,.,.,TGTGCCAGCAGCGTAGGTGGGGATCCCAATCAGCCCCAGCATTTT,CASSVGGDPNQPQHF
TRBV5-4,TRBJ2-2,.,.,TGTGCCAGCAGCTTGGCCAAGACGAACACCGGGGAGCTGTTTTTT,CASSLAKTNTGELFF
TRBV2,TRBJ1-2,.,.,TGTGCCAGCCCCCGGAACAGGGTGGGCTATGGCTACACCTTC,CASPRNRVGYGYTF
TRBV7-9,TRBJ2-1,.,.,TGTGCCAGCACCGGGGGCCTCGATGAGCAGTTCTTC,CASTGGLDEQFF
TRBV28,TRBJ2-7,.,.,TGTGCCAGCATTCAGGGGGGCTCCTACGAGCAGTACTTC,CASIQGGSYEQYF
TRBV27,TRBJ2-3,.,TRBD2,TGTGCCAGCATGCCACTAGCGGGAGGACCGAAAGTCGGGGGGCAGTATTTT,CASMPLAGGPKVGGQYF
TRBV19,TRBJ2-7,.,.,TGTGCCAGTAGTATATCGCAGGGGTCCTACGAGCAGTACTTC,CASSISQGSYEQYF
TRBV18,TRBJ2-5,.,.,TGTGCCAGCTCACCTCTTTCGGGGGAGACCCAGTACTTC,CASSPLSGETQYF
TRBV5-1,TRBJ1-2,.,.,TGCGCCAGCAGCTTGGACAACTATGGCTACACCTTC,CASSLDNYGYTF
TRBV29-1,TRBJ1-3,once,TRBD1,TGCAGCGTGAGGACAGGGACGGACACCATATATTTT,CSVRTGTDTIYF
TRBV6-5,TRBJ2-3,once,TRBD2,TGTGCCAGCGGAGGGAGGGTCCTCCCAGATACGCAGTATTTT,CASGGRVLPDTQYF
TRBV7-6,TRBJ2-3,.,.,TGTGCCAGCAGCCGGGGAACAGATACGCAGTATTTT,CASSRGTDTQYF
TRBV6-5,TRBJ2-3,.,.,TGTGCCAGCAGACCTCGGGAGTACCCCACAGATACGCAGTATTTT,CASRPREYPTDTQYF
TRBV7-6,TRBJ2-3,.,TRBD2,TGTGCCAGCAGCCCCTGGGCGGGTGGACTAGCGGGAATCCGTCTCACAGATACGCAGTATTTT,CASSPWAGGLAGIRLTDTQYF
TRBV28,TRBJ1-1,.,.,TGTGCCAGCAGTCCCACCCAGGGGCTGAACACTGAAGCTTTCTTT,CASSPTQGLNTEAFF
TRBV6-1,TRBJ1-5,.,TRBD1,TGTGCCAGCAGTGGACAGGGAGGAACTCAGCCCCAGCATTTT,CASSGQGGTQPQHF
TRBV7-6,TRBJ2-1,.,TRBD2,TGTGCCAGCAGCTTAGCACTCAGACTAGCGGGAGGGCCCTCCTACAATGAGCAGTTCTTC,CASSLALRLAGGPSYNEQFF
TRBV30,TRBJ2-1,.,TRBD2,TGTGCCTGGGTGGGTAGCGGGAGGGCCTACAATGAGCAGTTCTTC,CAWVGSGRAYNEQFF
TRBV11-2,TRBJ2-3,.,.,TGTGCCAGCAGCTCTAGAAAGGTCCTTATAGATACGCAGTATTTT,CASSSRKVLIDTQYF
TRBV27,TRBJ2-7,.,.,TGTGCCAGCAGTGGGCTGCGGGCAGGTCCCTACGAGCAGTACTTC,CASSGLRAGPYEQYF
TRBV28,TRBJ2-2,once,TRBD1,TGTGCCAGCAGACCCGGGACAGGGACGACCGGGGAGCTGTTTTTT,CASRPGTGTTGELFF
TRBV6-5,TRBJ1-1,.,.,TGTGCCAGCAGTCGCGACAGAGGATCGGCTTTCTTT,CASSRDRGSAFF
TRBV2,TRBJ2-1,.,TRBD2,TGTGCCAGCCGAGGACTAGCGGGAGGGCGTGAGCAGTTCTTC,CASRGLAGGREQFF
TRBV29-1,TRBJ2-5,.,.,TGCAGCGCCAATTACTTGACTCCCTCGGGGACCCAGTACTTC,CSANYLTPSGTQYF
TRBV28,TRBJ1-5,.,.,TGTGCCAGCAGTTTGGGGGGTCAGCCCCAGCATTTT,CASSLGGQPQHF
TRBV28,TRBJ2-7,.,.,TGTGCCAGCAGAACCCAACTCAAGGGACTGGGGATCTACGAGCAGTACTTC,CASRTQLKGLGIYEQYF
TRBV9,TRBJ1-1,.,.,TGTGCCAGCAGCGCCCCCTCAGGGCGAGAGGGGTCGGGCACTGAAGCTTTCTTT,CASSAPSGREGSGTEAFF
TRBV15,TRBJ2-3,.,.,TGTGCCACCAGCGGGCAGCAAACGCAGTATTTT,CATSGQQTQYF
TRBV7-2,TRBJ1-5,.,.,TGTGCCAGCAGTTTGGGGGGATATAGCAATCAGCCCCAGCATTTT,CASSLGGYSNQPQHF
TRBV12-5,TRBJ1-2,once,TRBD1,TGTGCTAGTGGTATGGGGACAGGCTATGGCTACACCTTC,CASGMGTGYGYTF
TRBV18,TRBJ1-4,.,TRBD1,TGTGCCAGCTCACCCACCTCGACAGGGCGTGAAAAACTGTTTTTT,CASSPTSTGREKLFF
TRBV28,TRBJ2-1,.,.,TGTGCCAGCAGGGGACGTCTCAATGAGCAGTTCTTC,CASRGRLNEQFF
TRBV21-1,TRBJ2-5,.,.,TGTGCCAGCAGCAAAGTCCCCCGGACAGAACAAGAGACCCAGTACTTC,CASSKVPRTEQETQYF
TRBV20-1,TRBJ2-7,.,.,TGCAGTGCTACCCGGGAGCACGAGCAGTACTTC,CSATREHEQYF
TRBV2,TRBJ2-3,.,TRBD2,TGTGCCAGCACCGCTAGGGTCGGGAGGCGGACAGATACGCAGTATTTT,CASTARVGRRTDTQYF
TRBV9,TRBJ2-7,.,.,TGTGCCAGCAGCGTTGAACGGGTCCCCTACGAGCAGTACTTC,CASSVERVPYEQYF
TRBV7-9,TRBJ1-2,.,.,TGTGCCAGCAGCTTAGCAGGAAGGGGTCACTATGGCTACACCTTC,CASSLAGRGHYGYTF
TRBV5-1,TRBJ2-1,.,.,TGCGCCAGCAGCTTGGATCGGGTTAGTCCAGCAATAGCGGAGCAGTTCTTC,CASSLDRVSPAIAEQFF
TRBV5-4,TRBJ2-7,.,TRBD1,TGTGCCAGCAGCTACTCAGGGGGCTCCTACGAGCAGTACTTC,CASSYSGGSYEQYF
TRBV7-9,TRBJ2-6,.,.,TGTGCCAGCACAAGCTCTGGGGCCAACGTCCTGACTTTC,CASTSSGANVLTF
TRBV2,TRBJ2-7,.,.,TGTGCCAGCAGCGCAAACAGCTACACCTACGAGCAGTACTTC,CASSANSYTYEQYF
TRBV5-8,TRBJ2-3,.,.,TGTGCCAGCAGCCCACCGCCCAGGAGCACAGATACGCAGTATTTT,CASSPPPRSTDTQYF
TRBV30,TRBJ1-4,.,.,TGTGCCTTGGGGGGCGTTTTCCCTAATGAAAAACTGTTTTTT,CALGGVFPNEKLFF
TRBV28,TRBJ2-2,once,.,TGTGCCAGCAGTTCCCCAACCGTGGCAAGGGGCCCCGGGGAGCTGTTTTTT,CASSSPTVARGPGELFF
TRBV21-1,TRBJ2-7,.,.,TGTGCCAGCAGCAAAGGGTTCGTTAGTCGGGGCTCCTACGAGCAGTACTTC,CASSKGFVSRGSYEQYF
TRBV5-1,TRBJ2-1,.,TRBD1,TGCGCCAGCAGCGGGCAGGGGCAGGGGGCATTTGTCAATGAGCAGTTCTTC,CASSGQGQGAFVNEQFF
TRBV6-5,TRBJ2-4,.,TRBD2,TGTGCCAGCGGGACTAGCAAAAACATTCAGTACTTC,CASGTSKNIQYF
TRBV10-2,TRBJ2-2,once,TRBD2,TGCGCCAGCAGTGGGGCAAGACTAGCGGTGAACACCGGGGAGCTGTTTTTT,CASSGARLAVNTGELFF
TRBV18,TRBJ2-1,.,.,TGTGCCAGCTCACCCGTGAGGCGTTCCTACAATGAGCAGTTCTTC,CASSPVRRSYNEQFF